One sample yielded the 19 T cell receptor beta chains listed below, sequenced in a study of human T cells and chemical hapten exposure. The time point here: pre-sensitization, week 0. Described treatment: therapeutic diphenylcyclopropenone sensitization with weekly scalp DPC. TCRdb reprocessed the RACE reads with MiXCR, giving one entry per CDR3 protein. The sample carries 35,000 to 45,000 distinct CDR3 sequences, 9.5% to 15% recorded once. The input for sequencing was whole blood, taken in connection with sensitization to the hapten diphenylcyclopropenone (DPC). The receptors shown here come from a woman aged 30 to 39 with alopecia areata. Some clones in this sample may be carry-over from other donors' samples.

This clonotype was detected many times. V gene TRBV18 combines with J gene TRBJ2-5; a possible D gene is TRBD2 (6 bases). The CDR3 runs 13 residues. Trimming stripped 3 bases from V and 4 bases from J, with 9 bases between. Per germline, CDR1 KGHSH and CDR2 LQKENI. The CDR3 region is CASSPGRGETQYF. The CDR3 nucleotides are TGTGCCAGCTCACCCGGGAGAGGAGAGACCCAGTACTTC. Full variable domain (missing parts from reference TRBV18 and TRBJ2-5): NAGVMQNPRHLVRRRGQEARLRCSPMKGHSHVYWYRQLPEEGLKFMVYLQKENIIDESGMPKERFSAEFPKEGPSILRIQQVVRGDSAAYFCASSPGRGETQYFGPGTRLLVL.

In this sample, this clonotype turned up a few times. The gene calls are TRBV23-1 and TRBJ2-7; D possibly corresponds to TRBD2 (6 bases). TRBV23-1 is given ORF status, its function remaining uncertain. Trimming took 7 bases from V and 2 from J, leaving 15 bases between them. CDR3 length: 14 amino acids. The CDR3 reads CASKGGGGTYEQYF. CDR3 coding DNA: TGCGCCAGCAAGGGAGGTGGAGGTACCTACGAGCAGTACTTC.

The chain carries TRBV28 and TRBJ2-7; 9 bases fit TRBD1. The CDR3 has 16 amino acids. Germline V gene data show CDR1 as MDHEN and CDR2 as SYDVKM. Trimming removed 3 bases from V and 7 bases from J; junction bases left unmatched: 13. DNA for the CDR3: TGTGCCAGCAGTTTGAGTCTACGGGACAGGGCGAGGGAGCAGTACTTC. As protein: CASSLSLRDRAREQYF.

The chain links TRBV2 to TRBJ2-5; D is ambiguous. CDR1 and CDR2 (germline): SNHLY, FYNNEI. The CDR3 is 11 amino acids. The germline V and J ends were trimmed by 8 bases and 1 base, with 5 bases remaining between them. DNA for the CDR3: TGTGCCAGCGGAGCCCAAGAGACCCAGTACTTC. This encodes CASGAQETQYF.

This clonotype was found many times. V gene TRBV27 combines with J gene TRBJ2-2; the match to TRBD2 covers 7 bases. The CDR3 contains 15 residues. Germline V CDR1 and CDR2: MNHEY, SMNVEV (reference sequence). V lost 6 bases and J lost 6; bases outside the gene matches: 10. CDR3 sequence reads: CASRALGGKAGELFF. The CDR3 DNA reads TGTGCCAGCAGAGCCTTGGGAGGGAAGGCCGGGGAGCTGTTTTTT.

This clonotype was seen more than once but under ten times. The chain combines TRBV12-3 or TRBV12-4 with TRBJ2-4, with D possibly TRBD1 on 5 matching bases. The CDR3 loop spans 16 amino acids. Trimming left V 2 bases short and J 0 bases short, with 11 bases between. DNA for the CDR3: TGTGCCAGCAGTTTATGGGGCGGCCTAGCCAAAAACATTCAGTACTTC. Translation: CASSLWGGLAKNIQYF.

This clonotype was recorded many times. The rearrangement links TRBV18 to TRBJ2-4; D remains ambiguous. CDR3 length: 14 residues. With 5 bases removed from V and 0 bases from J, the gap between germline ends came to 8 bases. Germline V CDR1 and CDR2: KGHSH, LQKENI. CDR3 region: CASSGQEAKNIQYF. CDR3 in DNA: TGTGCCAGCTCAGGGCAGGAAGCCAAAAACATTCAGTACTTC.

This clonotype was found a few times. The chain couples TRBV20-1 to TRBJ1-1; the D gene is possibly TRBD1 (6 bases). V dropped 6 bases and J dropped 4 bases, with 12 bases sitting between them. CDR1 and CDR2 from the germline V gene are DFQATT and SNEGSKA (reference sequence). The CDR3 contains 12 residues. The CDR3 DNA is TGCAGTGCAGAGAAGGGGGGCACTGAAGCTTTCTTT. This encodes CSAEKGGTEAFF.

This clonotype was seen ten or more times. The CDR3 sequence is CASSPEGGETQYF. In nucleotides, the CDR3 is TGTGCCAGCAGCCCGGAAGGTGGCGAGACCCAGTACTTC. The genes are TRBV28 and TRBJ2-5, with D unresolved. Looked up from germline, CDR1 is MDHEN and CDR2 is SYDVKM. V gave up 6 bases and J gave up 5 bases, with 13 bases separating them. This CDR3 comprises 13 residues.

The chain is built from TRBV28 and TRBJ2-1; no definite D call. Looked up from germline, CDR1 is MDHEN and CDR2 is SYDVKM. Trimming cost V 3 bases and J 8 bases, with 5 bases left between them. CDR3 length equals 11 residues. The CDR3 DNA sequence: TGTGCCAGCAGTTTCGGGTATGAGCAGTTCTTC. It translates to CASSFGYEQFF.

The chain couples TRBV5-1 to TRBJ2-1; TRBD2 agrees at 7 bases. This CDR3 has 14 residues. CDR1 SGHRS and CDR2 YFSETQ come from the germline V gene. The junction had 7 bases not matched to a gene; V was cut back by 4 bases and J by 6 bases. CDR3 coding DNA: TGCGCCAGCAGCGCTAGAGAGCGGGGCAATGAGCAGTTCTTC. It is translated as CASSARERGNEQFF.

This clonotype came up many times. The CDR3 sequence: CASSDSGRFSFGSLSSYEQYF. CDR3 coding DNA: TGTGCCAGCAGTGACTCAGGGCGGTTCTCATTTGGCTCCCTGAGCTCCTACGAGCAGTACTTC. This rearrangement joins TRBV6-4 to TRBJ2-7, with D uncertain. The germline V gene encodes CDR1 MRHNA and CDR2 SNTAGT. The CDR3 sequence is 21 residues long. Trimming removed 0 bases from V and 0 bases from J, with 27 bases in between.

The table lists this clonotype with many counts. This chain links TRBV20-1 with TRBJ2-3; D gene uncertain. The CDR3 spans 12 residues. CDR1 DFQATT and CDR2 SNEGSKA come from the germline V gene (reference sequence). Trimming cost V 5 bases and J 0 bases, with 6 bases left between them. The CDR3 spells CSALRSTDTQYF. For the CDR3, the DNA is TGCAGTGCTTTGCGGAGCACAGATACGCAGTATTTT.

This clonotype was detected many times. The chain is built from TRBV12-3 or TRBV12-4 and TRBJ1-1; 7 nucleotides agree with TRBD1. This CDR3 is 13 amino acids long. V lost 7 bases to trimming and J lost 1 base; unmatched junction nucleotides: 3. As DNA, the CDR3 is TGTGCCAGCAAGGGACAGCCGAACACTGAAGCTTTCTTT. Its protein is CASKGQPNTEAFF.

The V and J genes are TRBV11-2 and TRBJ2-6; D call uncertain. Per the germline V gene, CDR1 is SGHAT and CDR2 is FQNNGV. The length of the CDR3 is 17 residues. Trimming took 2 bases from V and 3 from J, leaving 14 bases between them. This chain's CDR3 is CASSLWPGPHGANVLTF. The CDR3, as DNA: TGTGCCAGCAGCTTATGGCCGGGTCCGCATGGGGCCAACGTCCTGACTTTC.

This clonotype has a handful of counts. The V and J genes are TRBV11-2 and TRBJ2-1; a possible D gene is TRBD2 (6 bases). This CDR3 contains 14 residues. V was trimmed by 0 bases and J by 11 bases, leaving 14 bases between them. Germline CDR1 and CDR2: SGHAT and FQNNGV. In DNA, the CDR3 is TGTGCCAGCAGCTTAGAATCCGCCGGACTAAAGCAGTTCTTC. It specifies CASSLESAGLKQFF.

This clonotype was seen more than once but under ten times. The J gene is TRBJ2-3, the V gene TRBV20-1; the D gene is possibly TRBD2 (5 bases). The CDR3 covers 14 residues. Germline V gene sequence: CDR1 DFQATT, CDR2 SNEGSKA (reference sequence). Trimming pared 1 base from V and 4 bases from J, leaving 12 bases between. Here the CDR3 DNA reads TGCAGTGCTAGAGCACTAGTCAAATCAGATACGCAGTATTTT. Translated: CSARALVKSDTQYF.

This chain links TRBV7-6 with TRBJ2-5; D is uncertain. Germline V gives CDR1 SGHVS, CDR2 FNYEAQ. The CDR3 spans 13 residues. V lost 4 bases, J lost 3 bases, and 9 bases lay in between. DNA of the CDR3: TGTGCCAGCAGCTCCGGTTTTAAAGAGACCCAGTACTTC. It yields the protein CASSSGFKETQYF.

The chain is built from TRBV2 and TRBJ2-7; 10 bases fit TRBD1. Per the germline V gene, CDR1 is SNHLY and CDR2 is FYNNEI. The CDR3 spans 15 residues. V shed 4 bases and J 6 bases; nucleotides not matched to a gene: 9. CDR3 sequence reads: CASSARTGGFGEQYF. The CDR3 nucleotides are TGTGCCAGCAGTGCCCGGACAGGGGGTTTCGGCGAGCAGTACTTC. Together with reference TRBV2 and TRBJ2-7, the CDR3 gives the full variable domain: EPEVTQTPSHQVTQMGQEVILRCVPISNHLYFYWYRQILGQKVEFLVSFYNNEISEKSEIFDDQFSVERPDGSNFTLKIRSTKLEDSAMYFCASSARTGGFGEQYFGPGTRLTVT.